Reported below is one T cell receptor beta chain. The antigen is undetermined. Unique molecular identifiers were used to barcode this TCRbeta library. Each CDR3 protein gets one entry after TCRdb re-called the PCR reads with MiXCR. The data show hundreds of thousands of distinct CDR3 sequences, with around 12% seen just once and 0.79% held by the top ten. The sample is drawn from a study of T-cell reconstitution after alpha-beta-depleted transplantation in children. Whole-study results and caveats: There were some patients whose high TCRbeta diversity at day 60 came from surviving recipient T cells and thymic progenitors.

With V trimmed by 6 bases and J by 2 bases, 18 bases remained unmatched. There are 20 residues in the CDR3. The V gene's germline CDR1 is MNHEY and CDR2 SVGEGT. This sequence joins TRBV6-2 or TRBV6-3 and TRBJ2-7, with 14 nucleotides matching TRBD2. The specimen was PBMCs, collected before TCRalphabeta/CD19-depleted stem cell transplant. The origin of this receptor is a girl aged 2-10 years with congenital amegakaryocytic thrombocytopenia, due to receive a stem cell transplant. The CDR3 spells CASSTRAGLAGDLNAYEQYF. CDR3 nucleotide sequence: TGTGCCAGCAGCACTCGAGCGGGACTAGCGGGAGACCTCAATGCCTACGAGCAGTACTTC.